The 12 T cell receptor beta chains presented below share a single source sample, sequenced in a study of shared clonotypes between healthy human individuals. Method: immunoSEQ multiplex PCR; TCRdb's copy keeps in-frame clones and lacks some. The sample yields around 2.5 million clones, under 95% seen once. Source material: naive CD4+ T cells from PBMCs. Subset noted: CD45RA+ positively selected. The receptor set was obtained from a man aged 18 to 30 in good health. Some clones in this sample may be carry-over from other donors' samples.

The genes are TRBV14 and TRBJ1-2; TRBD1 might be the D (5 bases). The germline V and J ends were trimmed by 4 bases and 3 bases, with 15 bases remaining between them. The CDR3 is 15 residues long. Germline CDR1 is SGHDN and CDR2 is FVKESK. The CDR3 is CASSPYAGSDYGYTF. The CDR3 DNA follows: TGTGCCAGCAGCCCGTACGCAGGGAGTGACTATGGCTACACCTTC.

Of note for this clone: This CDR3 is also generated by other DNA sequences in the sample. The chain recombines TRBV7-3 with TRBJ2-1; 9 nucleotides line up with TRBD2. This CDR3 is 15 amino acids long. Trimming cost V 1 base and J 4 bases; bases outside gene matches: 2. Germline assignment: CDR1 SGHTA and CDR2 FQGTGA. The CDR3 protein is CASSLMAGGYNEQFF. The CDR3, as DNA: TGTGCCAGCAGCTTAATGGCGGGAGGGTACAATGAGCAGTTCTTC. The entire variable domain, with the rest obtained from reference TRBV7-3 and TRBJ2-1, is as follows: GAGVSQTPSNKVTEKGKYVELRCDPISGHTALYWYRQSLGQGPEFLIYFQGTGAADDSGLPNDRFFAVRPEGSVSTLKIQRTERGDSAVYLCASSLMAGGYNEQFFGPGTRLTVL.

This clone appeared a single time. The chain couples TRBV5-1 to TRBJ2-7, with unresolved D. V dropped 6 bases and J dropped 0 bases, with 16 bases sitting between them. From germline, CDR1 is SGHRS and CDR2 YFSETQ. The CDR3 spans 15 residues. Here the CDR3 reads CASTINSAASYEQYF. CDR3 DNA sequence: TGCGCCAGCACCATAAACTCGGCAGCCTCCTACGAGCAGTACTTC.

The chain is built from TRBV27 and TRBJ2-1; 9 bases agree with TRBD1. The trim removed 1 base at V and 8 bases at J, leaving 3 bases unmatched. Germline V CDR1 and CDR2: MNHEY, SMNVEV (reference sequence). This CDR3 is built from 14 residues. CDR3 coding DNA: TGTGCCAGCAGTTTATGGACAGGGGAGGATGAGCAGTTCTTC. This encodes CASSLWTGEDEQFF.

V and J are TRBV5-4 and TRBJ2-5, with unresolved D. This CDR3 comprises 13 residues. Trimming cost V 4 bases and J 5 bases, with 12 bases left between them. In germline, CDR1 is SGHNT, CDR2 YYREEE (reference sequence). For the CDR3, the DNA is TGTGCCAGCAGCCTTTTGGACGGGGAGACCCAGTACTTC. Protein: CASSLLDGETQYF.

The chain recombines TRBV19 with TRBJ1-1; 7 positions agree with TRBD1. V was pared by 2 bases and J by 4 bases, with 19 bases of the junction left unmatched. The CDR3 consists of 19 residues. Germline V gene lookup returns CDR1 LNHDA and CDR2 SQIVND (reference sequence). In nucleotides, the CDR3 is TGTGCCAGTAGTATAAATTTCGGGAGGCAACAGGGGACGGGCACTGAAGCTTTCTTT. Amino acids: CASSINFGRQQGTGTEAFF.

The CDR3, as DNA: TGCGCCAGCAGCTTGGAGGACAGGTCCTACAATGAGCAGTTCTTC. Translating gives CASSLEDRSYNEQFF. The chain carries TRBV5-1 and TRBJ2-1; 7 nucleotides match TRBD1. Per germline, CDR1 SGHRS and CDR2 YFSETQ. The CDR3 has 15 amino acids. Trimming took 0 bases from V and 1 from J; bases not matched to a gene: 1.

The rearrangement joins TRBV30 to TRBJ2-1; TRBD2 matches at 8 bases. Germline lookup yields CDR1 GTSNPN and CDR2 SVGIG (reference sequence). The CDR3 covers 15 residues. V lost 4 bases and J lost 0; bases outside the gene matches: 5. The CDR3 loop reads CAWTGSGSSYNEQFF. The DNA for the CDR3 is TGTGCCTGGACCGGGAGCGGGAGCTCCTACAATGAGCAGTTCTTC.

The chain is built from TRBV4-3 and TRBJ2-1; 8 bases match TRBD2. With V trimmed by 1 base and J by 6 bases, 5 bases remained unmatched. This CDR3 is 15 amino acids long. Germline V CDR1 and CDR2: LGHNA, YSLEER. As DNA, the CDR3 is TGCGCCAGCAGCCAAGCGGGAGGGGGGGCCAATGAGCAGTTCTTC. This translates into CASSQAGGGANEQFF.

This clone was picked up one time. J is TRBJ2-1 and V is TRBV7-3; a weak D match, TRBD2 (5 bases). CDR1 SGHTA and CDR2 FQGTGA come from the germline V gene. V was clipped by 6 bases and J by 7 bases, with 19 bases between them. The CDR3 length is 15 residues. The CDR3 nucleotides are TGTGCCAGCAGTACCCTTGGGGAGATGAGGAATGAGCAGTTCTTC. Translating it yields CASSTLGEMRNEQFF.

The chain joins TRBV15 to TRBJ1-1; tentatively, D is TRBD1 (5 bases). Trimming pared 3 bases from V and 3 bases from J, leaving 14 bases between. The CDR3 has 15 residues. CDR1 and CDR2 (germline): LNHNV, YYDKDF (reference sequence). CDR3 region: CATSRPGGTDTEAFF. The CDR3 nucleotides read TGTGCCACCAGCAGGCCCGGGGGGACGGACACTGAAGCTTTCTTT.

The J gene is TRBJ1-1, the V gene TRBV18; 10 bases fit TRBD1. Per the germline V gene, CDR1 is KGHSH and CDR2 is LQKENI. V was clipped by 5 bases and J by 3 bases; unmatched bases: 15. The CDR3 contains 18 residues. This chain's CDR3 is CASSSRDRGLPIHTEAFF. The DNA of the CDR3 is TGTGCCAGCTCATCTAGAGACAGGGGGCTCCCCATCCACACTGAAGCTTTCTTT.